The 15 T cell receptor beta chains presented below share a single source sample, sequenced in a study of blood T cell repertoires in COVID-19. The method was immunoSEQ multiplex PCR; TCRdb's version includes in-frame clones alone and lacks a portion of them. The sample consists of approximately 210,000 clones, 92% of them appearing once. Sequenced input: peripheral blood. Source of these receptors: a man aged 25-45 years with acute or convalescent COVID-19.

The genes are TRBV28 and TRBJ2-2; D gene uncertain. Germline-derived CDR1 and CDR2 are MDHEN and SYDVKM. V shed 7 bases and J shed 6 bases, with 12 bases lying between them. This CDR3 contains 13 residues. The chain's CDR3 is CASTSGVAGELFF. In DNA form, the CDR3 reads TGTGCCAGCACTTCTGGAGTTGCCGGGGAGCTGTTTTTT.

This rearrangement joins TRBV12-5 to TRBJ1-5, with 9 bases identical to TRBD1. This CDR3 is built from 14 residues. Losses at the gene ends were 5 bases for V and 6 bases for J; bases not matched to a gene: 5. Germline V gives CDR1 LGHNT, CDR2 FRNRAP. The CDR3 DNA sequence: TGTGCTAGTGGTCTAACAGGGGGCGGTCAGCCCCAGCATTTT. This translates into CASGLTGGGQPQHF.

The chain couples TRBV5-1 to TRBJ2-2; D is possibly TRBD1 (5 bases). This CDR3 region has 14 residues. Germline CDR1 and CDR2: SGHRS and YFSETQ. Trimming removed 4 bases from V and 6 bases from J, with 13 bases in between. The CDR3 here is CASSPGFRAGELFF. DNA of the CDR3: TGCGCCAGCAGCCCAGGGTTTAGGGCCGGGGAGCTGTTTTTT.

The gene calls are TRBV6-2 or TRBV6-3 and TRBJ2-1; TRBD2 matches 9 bases. The CDR3 totals 17 residues. Trimming at V came to 0 bases and at J to 4 bases, leaving 7 bases not matched to a gene. Germline V gene sequence: CDR1 MNHEY, CDR2 SVGEGT. The DNA of the CDR3 is TGTGCCAGCAGTTACTCGCCCCCTAGCGGGGTATACAATGAGCAGTTCTTC. Amino acid sequence: CASSYSPPSGVYNEQFF.

V gene TRBV5-6 combines with J gene TRBJ1-5, with D uncertain. Trimming removed 0 bases from V and 4 bases from J, with 11 bases in between. CDR1 and CDR2 (germline): SGHDT, YYEEEE. The CDR3 consists of 15 residues. In nucleotides, the CDR3 is TGTGCCAGCAGCTTGGAGGGAGGAAGGAATCAGCCCCAGCATTTT. This encodes CASSLEGGRNQPQHF.

The chain employs TRBV28 and TRBJ1-3; TRBD1 matches at 7 bases. Germline values: CDR1 MDHEN, CDR2 SYDVKM. Unmatched junction bases numbered 8, after V lost 3 bases and J lost 3 bases. CDR3 size: 16 residues. The CDR3 reads CASSFRGRIIGNTIYF. In nucleotides, the CDR3 is TGTGCCAGCAGTTTTAGGGGGCGCATAATTGGAAACACCATATATTTT.

This clone was picked up a small number of times. The CDR3 protein is CASSQPGLFNPNEQFF. CDR3 in DNA: TGTGCCAGCAGCCAACCCGGACTTTTTAACCCGAATGAGCAGTTCTTC. The J gene is TRBJ2-1, the V gene TRBV3-1 (or the pseudogene TRBV3-2); D perhaps matches TRBD2 (5 bases). V was pared by 2 bases and J by 7 bases, with 18 bases between. The CDR3 spans 16 residues. Germline CDR1 LGHDT, CDR2 YNNKEL (reference sequence).

This clone occurred once. The chain carries TRBV7-9 and TRBJ1-4; TRBD1 might be the D (5 bases). The CDR3 length is 13 residues. Trimming shortened V by 7 bases and J by 8 bases, and 14 bases separated the two germline ends. Per the germline V gene, CDR1 is SEHNR and CDR2 is FQNEAQ (reference sequence). The CDR3 DNA sequence: TGTGCCAGCACAAGAGGGCGGGGGGAAAAACTGTTTTTT. It codes for CASTRGRGEKLFF.

This clone was observed once. The chain couples TRBV4-2 to TRBJ2-2; TRBD2 aligns across 10 bases. The CDR3 covers 16 residues. Germline lookup yields CDR1 LGHNA and CDR2 YNFKEQ. V was clipped by 4 bases and J by 4 bases; unmatched bases: 6. CDR3 DNA: TGTGCCAGCAGCCCTAAGCGGGGGGGTGCCACCGGGGAGCTGTTTTTT. Amino acid sequence: CASSPKRGGATGELFF.

The J gene is TRBJ1-1, the V gene TRBV4-2; no clear D gene. In germline, CDR1 is LGHNA, CDR2 YNFKEQ. Between the trimmed V and J ends, which lost 0 bases and 1 base, there was a span of 12 bases. The CDR3 loop spans 16 amino acids. The chain's CDR3 is CASSQDRQRPNTEAFF. The CDR3 nucleotides read TGTGCCAGCAGCCAAGATCGACAACGGCCGAACACTGAAGCTTTCTTT.

The gene calls are TRBV6-5 and TRBJ2-7; perhaps TRBD1 as D (5 bases). Per the germline V gene, CDR1 is MNHEY and CDR2 is SVGAGI. The ends were cut back, 0 bases at V and 2 bases at J, with 11 bases in the middle. This CDR3 has 15 amino acids. This chain's CDR3 is CASSYSKDMTYEQYF. DNA of the CDR3: TGTGCCAGCAGTTACTCGAAGGACATGACCTACGAGCAGTACTTC.

The V gene is TRBV4-2, the J gene TRBJ1-6, with 9 bases matching TRBD1. The length of the CDR3 is 14 residues. The germline CDR1 and CDR2 sequences are LGHNA and YNFKEQ. Trimming cost V 2 bases and J 10 bases; bases outside gene matches: 3. In DNA form, the CDR3 reads TGTGCCAGCAGCCAAACGACAGGGGGGTCACCCCTCCACTTT. Residues: CASSQTTGGSPLHF.

The chain uses TRBV5-1 and TRBJ2-2; a weak D match, TRBD1 (6 bases). Germline V gene lookup returns CDR1 SGHRS and CDR2 YFSETQ. Trimming left V 3 bases short and J 7 bases short, with 19 bases between. The CDR3 sequence is 16 residues long. The CDR3 DNA is TGCGCCAGCAGCTACAGGGTGGACGCCCCGCTCGGGGAGCTGTTTTTT. It encodes CASSYRVDAPLGELFF.

The gene calls are TRBV24-1 and TRBJ2-1; D is possibly TRBD1 (6 bases). Deletions cut 5 bases from V and 5 bases from J, with 12 bases between. The CDR3 is 14 residues long. Germline CDR1 is KGHDR and CDR2 is SFDVKD. The CDR3 region is CATSGGQLNNEQFF. The CDR3 DNA follows: TGTGCCACCAGTGGGGGGCAGTTGAACAATGAGCAGTTCTTC.

The V gene is TRBV6-4, the J gene TRBJ2-2; D is unresolved. The CDR3 length is 13 residues. Trimming shortened V by 3 bases and J by 5 bases, and 7 bases separated the two germline ends. CDR1 is MRHNA and CDR2 is SNTAGT in the germline V gene. The CDR3 reads CASSETITGELFF. DNA for the CDR3: TGTGCCAGCAGTGAGACAATTACCGGGGAGCTGTTTTTT.